This T cell receptor beta chain is from a study of identical twins. TCRdb processed the 5' RACE reads anew with MiXCR; each CDR3 protein has one entry. The data contain approximately 1.8 million distinct CDR3 sequences, about 32% of them singletons. Findings and caveats of the study: The analysis was cross-sectional rather than longitudinal within donors. Within beta out-of-frame sequences, the excess sharing observed between twins was weaker. Zero-insertion analyses might be partly confounded by invariant T cells like MAIT and iNKT. Low generation probability was overrepresented in out-of-frame alpha sequences shared by twins.

Deletions cut 5 bases from V and 4 bases from J, with 11 bases between. Germline V gene lookup returns CDR1 DFQATT and CDR2 SNEGSKA (reference sequence). There are 12 residues in the CDR3. Note on this clonotype: Its cognate antigen is unknown.

The source material was cord blood. The chain has TRBV20-1 and TRBJ1-1; the D is unclear. The TCR sequence derives from a newborn girl in good health. The CDR3 DNA reads TGCAGTGCTGGCCCACAGAGCACTGAAGCTTTCTTT. Protein product: CSAGPQSTEAFF.